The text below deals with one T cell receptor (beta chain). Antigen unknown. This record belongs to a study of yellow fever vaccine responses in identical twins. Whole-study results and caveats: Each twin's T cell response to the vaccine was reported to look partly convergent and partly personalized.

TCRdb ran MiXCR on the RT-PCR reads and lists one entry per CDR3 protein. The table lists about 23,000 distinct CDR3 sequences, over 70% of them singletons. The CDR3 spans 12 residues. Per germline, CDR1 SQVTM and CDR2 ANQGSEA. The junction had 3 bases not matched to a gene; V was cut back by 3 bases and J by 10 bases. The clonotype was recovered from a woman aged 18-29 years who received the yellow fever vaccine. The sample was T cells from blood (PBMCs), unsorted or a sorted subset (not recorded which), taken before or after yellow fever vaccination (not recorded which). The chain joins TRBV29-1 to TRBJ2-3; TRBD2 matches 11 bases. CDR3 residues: CSVELAGGSQYF. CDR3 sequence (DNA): TGCAGCGTTGAGCTAGCGGGGGGCTCGCAGTATTTT.